This T cell receptor beta chain emerged from a study of blood T cells in healthy people across ages. General observations from the study: Calculation of diversity from one million T cells yielded estimates considered to be underestimates.

Worth noting for this clonotype: Its specificity is unknown.

A second PCR, run for about 7 to 11 cycles, used a sample-barcoded 5' primer plus a J-beta primer mix. Every cDNA was tagged by a template-switch adaptor with 12 random nucleotides. TCRdb reprocessed the 5' RACE reads via MiXCR and lists one record per CDR3 protein. The sample records over 450,000 distinct CDR3 sequences, around 24% being singletons. The CDR3 loop spans 14 amino acids. Trimming removed 5 bases from V and 6 bases from J; junction bases left unmatched: 8. The germline CDR1 and CDR2 sequences are DFQATT and SNEGSKA (reference sequence). This same sample was also part of a study on T cells of mothers and their children.

The material sequenced was blood. The clonotype was recovered from a boy aged 5 to 17 in good health. The chain combines TRBV20-1 with TRBJ2-1; 9 positions agree with TRBD2. CDR3 sequence: CSALGLADFNEQFF. CDR3 DNA sequence: TGCAGTGCTCTGGGACTAGCAGACTTCAATGAGCAGTTCTTC.